This TCR beta chain was captured by sequencing in a study of graft-versus-host responses after intestinal transplantation. Concerning this clone: Its antigen is undetermined.

Only in-frame clones appear in the TCRdb table, and some are missing; sequencing was by immunoSEQ multiplex PCR. Among about 84,000 clones listed, about 91% were seen once. Trimming pared 1 base from V and 3 bases from J, leaving 10 bases between. Per germline, CDR1 MDHEN and CDR2 SYDVKM. The CDR3 loop spans 14 amino acids. Findings and limits, study-wide: Some GvH clones appeared in ileal mucosa or blood before recipient bone marrow.

The chain couples TRBV28 to TRBJ2-7; weak D call: TRBD2 (6 bases). This TCR derives from a human donor who was the organ donor for an intestinal transplant. This material consisted of unstimulated CD4+ T cells sorted from spleen or lymph node cells, taken before transplant. Here the CDR3 reads CASSLSSANYEQYF. For the CDR3, the DNA is TGTGCCAGCAGTTTATCTAGCGCGAACTACGAGCAGTACTTC.